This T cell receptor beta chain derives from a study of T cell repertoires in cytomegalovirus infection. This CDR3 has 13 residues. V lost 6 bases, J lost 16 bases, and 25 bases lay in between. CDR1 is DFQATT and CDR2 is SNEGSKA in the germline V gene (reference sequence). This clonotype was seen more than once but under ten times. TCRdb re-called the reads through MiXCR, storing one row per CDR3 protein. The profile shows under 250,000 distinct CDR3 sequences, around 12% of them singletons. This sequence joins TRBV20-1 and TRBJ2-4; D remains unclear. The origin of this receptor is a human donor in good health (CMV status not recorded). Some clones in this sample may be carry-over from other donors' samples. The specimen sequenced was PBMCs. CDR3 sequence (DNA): TGCAGTGCCCGATCGGGTTCAAGCCGAAGGAGATACTTC. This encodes CSARSGSSRRRYF.